These 25 T cell receptor beta chains were all obtained from the same sample, sequenced in a study of blood T cell repertoires in COVID-19. Libraries were prepared by immunoSEQ multiplex PCR; TCRdb keeps only in-frame clonotypes and omits some of them. This sample carries about 480,000 clones, roughly 89% of them seen once, and the ten largest clones take 4.3%. Sequenced: peripheral blood. The source is a woman between 25 and 40 years old with acute or convalescent COVID-19.

This chain connects TRBV10-3 to TRBJ1-1; weak D call: TRBD1 (5 bases). The germline V gene encodes CDR1 ENHRY and CDR2 SYGVKD. The CDR3 is 14 residues long. The ends were cut back, 2 bases at V and 5 bases at J, with 12 bases in the middle. CDR3 loop: CAISEVGGETEAFF. The CDR3 DNA reads TGTGCCATCAGTGAGGTCGGGGGGGAGACTGAAGCTTTCTTT.

This clone was picked up one time. The chain uses TRBV10-3 and TRBJ1-4; D is ambiguous. The germline V gene has CDR1 ENHRY and CDR2 SYGVKD. This CDR3 comprises 15 residues. V lost 0 bases to trimming and J lost 3 bases, with 8 bases between them. Written as DNA, the CDR3 is TGTGCCATCAGTGAGTCCGGCAGGCCTAATGAAAAACTGTTTTTT. Protein product: CAISESGRPNEKLFF.

This rearrangement joins TRBV7-3 to TRBJ2-3, with 7 nucleotides matching TRBD1. V dropped 3 bases and J dropped 4; count of bases not matched to a gene: 10. CDR1 is SGHTA, CDR2 FQGTGA, per germline. The CDR3 totals 16 residues. The CDR3 coding sequence is TGTGCCAGCAGCTTGGGGACAGCCACTGAGCCAGATACGCAGTATTTT. It yields the protein CASSLGTATEPDTQYF.

The chain employs TRBV14 and TRBJ2-1; D gene uncertain. Germline-derived CDR1 and CDR2 are SGHDN and FVKESK. The length of the CDR3 is 13 residues. The V and J ends lost 5 bases and 5 bases respectively, with 10 bases between them. The CDR3 nucleotides are TGTGCCAGCAGCTATGACACGAACAATGAGCAGTTCTTC. The encoded protein is CASSYDTNNEQFF.

This chain links TRBV9 with TRBJ2-7; 7 bases are shared with TRBD1. The CDR3 has 16 residues. V lost 3 bases to trimming and J lost 5 bases; unmatched junction nucleotides: 14. Germline V gene sequence: CDR1 SGDLS, CDR2 YYNGEE. In DNA, the CDR3 is TGTGCCAGCAGCGCCGGAATAGGGGGCGTCTCAGACGAGCAGTACTTC. This translates into CASSAGIGGVSDEQYF. The variable domain in full, completed from reference TRBV9 and TRBJ2-7, reads DSGVTQTPKHLITATGQRVTLRCSPRSGDLSVYWYQQSLDQGLQFLIQYYNGEERAKGNILERFSAQQFPDLHSELNLSSLELGDSALYFCASSAGIGGVSDEQYFGPGTRLTVT.

V is TRBV19 and J is TRBJ1-1; no clear D. CDR1 and CDR2 from the germline V gene are LNHDA and SQIVND (reference sequence). CDR3 length: 14 residues. V was cut by 2 bases and J by 4 bases, with 11 bases left in between. The CDR3 nucleotides are TGTGCCAGTAGTATAAGTAGCGGGGTCACTGAAGCTTTCTTT. Protein product: CASSISSGVTEAFF.

This clone appeared once. The chain combines TRBV3-1 (or the pseudogene TRBV3-2) with TRBJ2-1; 9 positions match TRBD2. The CDR3 consists of 15 residues. Per the germline V gene, CDR1 is LGHDT and CDR2 is YNNKEL (reference sequence). J gave up 10 bases and V 0 bases, and 7 bases lay outside the gene matches. CDR3 protein: CASSQESSGVGEQFF. Written as DNA, the CDR3 is TGTGCCAGCAGCCAAGAGTCTAGCGGGGTTGGAGAGCAGTTCTTC.

The genes are TRBV5-1 and TRBJ2-1, with TRBD2 identical over 14 bases. Germline V gives CDR1 SGHRS, CDR2 YFSETQ. The CDR3 covers 16 residues. Trimming at V came to 0 bases and at J to 7 bases, leaving 3 bases not matched to a gene. The CDR3 coding sequence is TGCGCCAGCAGCTTGGAGACTAGCGGGGGGGCTAATGAGCAGTTCTTC. Amino acid sequence: CASSLETSGGANEQFF. The variable domain in full, completed from reference TRBV5-1 and TRBJ2-1, reads KAGVTQTPRYLIKTRGQQVTLSCSPISGHRSVSWYQQTPGQGLQFLFEYFSETQRNKGNFPGRFSGRQFSNSRSEMNVSTLELGDSALYLCASSLETSGGANEQFFGPGTRLTVL.

V gene TRBV4-1 combines with J gene TRBJ2-2, with a tentative D call TRBD1 (5 bases). CDR1 and CDR2 from the germline V gene are MGHRA and YSYEKL. V was cut by 1 base and J by 5 bases, with 8 bases left in between. This CDR3 is built from 14 residues. CDR3 sequence reads: CASSQGQKTGELFF. The CDR3, as DNA: TGCGCCAGCAGCCAAGGACAGAAAACCGGGGAGCTGTTTTTT.

This chain connects TRBV5-3 to TRBJ2-7; no firm D call. TRBV5-3 is given ORF status, its function remaining uncertain. Between the trimmed V and J ends, which lost 5 bases and 3 bases, there was a span of 18 bases. This CDR3 spans 15 amino acids. The DNA for the CDR3 is TGTGCCAGAAGGGTCGGTGGTGCCGCCCGCTACGAGCAGTACTTC. It specifies CARRVGGAARYEQYF.

This clone was detected only once. The rearrangement uses TRBV9 and TRBJ2-3, with TRBD2 matching 11 bases. CDR1 and CDR2 (germline): SGDLS, YYNGEE. J gave up 7 bases and V 4 bases, and 8 bases lay outside the gene matches. The CDR3 extends over 15 amino acids. CDR3 protein: CASSQTSGAGYTQYF. The CDR3 DNA is TGTGCCAGCAGCCAGACTAGCGGGGCCGGGTATACGCAGTATTTT.

The gene calls are TRBV2 and TRBJ2-3, with D perhaps matching TRBD2 (6 bases). Germline V gives CDR1 SNHLY, CDR2 FYNNEI. The CDR3 sequence is 13 residues long. The V end was cut by 4 bases, the J end by 6 bases, with 11 bases between. CDR3 region: CASSVRRADTQYF. The CDR3, as DNA: TGTGCCAGCAGTGTTAGGAGGGCCGATACGCAGTATTTT.

This clone was counted at least ten times. The gene calls are TRBV20-1 and TRBJ2-3; D call uncertain. CDR3 length: 11 amino acids. Trimming pared 6 bases from V and 6 bases from J, leaving 10 bases between. Germline CDR1 DFQATT, CDR2 SNEGSKA (reference sequence). The CDR3 sequence: CSASIRDTQYF. The CDR3 coding sequence is TGCAGTGCATCGATTCGGGATACGCAGTATTTT.

The table lists this clone with a count of one. This chain connects TRBV10-1 to TRBJ2-3, with 8 nucleotides matching TRBD1. The germline V gene encodes CDR1 WNHNN and CDR2 SYGVQD (reference sequence). The V gene end was trimmed by 5 bases and the J gene end by 4 bases; junction bases not matched to a gene: 8. The CDR3 has 15 amino acids. In nucleotides, the CDR3 is TGCGCCAGCAGTCCGGACAGGGTGGGCGCAGATACGCAGTATTTT. It yields the protein CASSPDRVGADTQYF.

This chain connects TRBV18 to TRBJ2-7; a possible D gene is TRBD2 (6 bases). CDR1 and CDR2 from the germline V gene are KGHSH and LQKENI. Trimming removed 4 bases from V and 3 bases from J, with 19 bases in between. The CDR3 has 16 residues. The DNA for the CDR3 is TGTGCCAGCTCACTCCCTCCTAGCGTAGGGCTCTACGAGCAGTACTTC. Protein product: CASSLPPSVGLYEQYF.

The chain uses TRBV5-1 and TRBJ2-1; 9 positions agree with TRBD1. The V gene's germline CDR1 is SGHRS and CDR2 YFSETQ. CDR3 length: 15 residues. Unmatched junction bases numbered 7, after V lost 5 bases and J lost 4 bases. The CDR3 coding sequence is TGCGCCAGCAGGCTACAGGGGGCTAATTACAATGAGCAGTTCTTC. It codes for CASRLQGANYNEQFF.

The chain joins TRBV10-1 to TRBJ2-3; 8 bases map to TRBD1. V lost 1 base and J lost 5; bases outside the gene matches: 8. CDR1 is WNHNN, CDR2 SYGVQD, per germline (reference sequence). The CDR3 runs to 16 residues. This CDR3 is CASSEFGQGLVDTQYF. The CDR3 bases are TGCGCCAGCAGTGAGTTTGGACAGGGTCTGGTAGATACGCAGTATTTT.

This rearrangement joins TRBV5-1 to TRBJ2-7; TRBD1 matches at 8 bases. In germline, CDR1 is SGHRS, CDR2 YFSETQ. The CDR3 consists of 14 residues. J lost 4 bases, V lost 4 bases, and 7 bases had no gene match. CDR3 protein: CASSPQGAQYEQYF. CDR3 DNA sequence: TGCGCCAGCAGCCCTCAGGGGGCGCAATACGAGCAGTACTTC.

The chain couples TRBV14 to TRBJ1-3, with no clear D. Trimming stripped 6 bases from V and 2 bases from J, with 8 bases between. The germline V gene encodes CDR1 SGHDN and CDR2 FVKESK. The CDR3 has 13 residues. CDR3: CASRRDAGNTIYF. The CDR3 DNA reads as TGTGCCAGCAGGAGGGATGCTGGAAACACCATATATTTT.

The chain joins TRBV2 to TRBJ2-1; D is possibly TRBD2 (5 bases). The ends were cut back, 6 bases at V and 5 bases at J, with 8 bases in the middle. This CDR3 region has 12 residues. The V gene's germline CDR1 is SNHLY and CDR2 FYNNEI. CDR3 protein: CASSGLDNEQFF. The CDR3 bases are TGTGCCAGCAGCGGACTTGACAATGAGCAGTTCTTC. The variable domain in full, completed from reference TRBV2 and TRBJ2-1, reads EPEVTQTPSHQVTQMGQEVILRCVPISNHLYFYWYRQILGQKVEFLVSFYNNEISEKSEIFDDQFSVERPDGSNFTLKIRSTKLEDSAMYFCASSGLDNEQFFGPGTRLTVL.

The chain joins TRBV3-1 (or the pseudogene TRBV3-2) to TRBJ2-2, with 7 bases fitting TRBD2. The CDR3 contains 19 residues. With V trimmed by 1 base and J by 4 bases, 15 bases remained unmatched. Germline loops: CDR1 LGHDT, CDR2 YNNKEL (reference sequence). The CDR3 reads CASSQVWGELAMFTGELFF. CDR3 coding DNA: TGTGCCAGCAGCCAAGTATGGGGTGAACTAGCGATGTTCACCGGGGAGCTGTTTTTT.

Regarding this clone: It is unclear where the CDR3 begins or ends on the DNA, so no DNA is shown, and the CDR3 is as TCRdb lists it. The CDR3: CASRKPSTLGGQTYEQYF. The chain recombines TRBV27 with TRBJ2-7; the table's D call of TRBD1 was not tested on the DNA. Germline assignment: CDR1 MNHEY and CDR2 SMNVEV (reference sequence). From its first to its last residue, the CDR3 has 18 amino acids.

V usage is TRBV3-1 (or the pseudogene TRBV3-2) and J usage is TRBJ2-7; a weak D match, TRBD1 (6 bases). Germline CDR1 LGHDT, CDR2 YNNKEL (reference sequence). With 1 base removed from V and 5 bases from J, the gap between germline ends came to 12 bases. The CDR3 is 14 residues long. CDR3 amino acids: CASSQAGAWDEQYF. CDR3 DNA sequence: TGTGCCAGCAGCCAAGCAGGGGCTTGGGACGAGCAGTACTTC.

The sample holds a few counts of this clone. The chain has TRBV7-8 and TRBJ2-7; the D gene is possibly TRBD1 (5 bases). The CDR3 covers 13 residues. Germline V gene data show CDR1 as SGHVS and CDR2 as FQNEAQ. V lost 1 base to trimming and J lost 5 bases, with 9 bases between them. As DNA, the CDR3 is TGTGCCAGCAGCTTAGTATCAGGGCACGAGCAGTACTTC. The encoded protein is CASSLVSGHEQYF.

This clone was seen more than once but under ten times. The CDR3 region is CATSDRDSISYNEQFF. As DNA, the CDR3 is TGTGCCACCAGTGACCGGGACAGTATTTCCTACAATGAGCAGTTCTTC. The chain has TRBV24-1 and TRBJ2-1; 7 nucleotides agree with TRBD1. This CDR3 has 16 amino acids. The V and J ends lost 4 bases and 1 base, in that order; junction bases with no gene match: 6. Germline CDR1 and CDR2: KGHDR and SFDVKD.